These 24 T cell receptor beta chains came from one sample sequenced in a study of vaccination and CD4 T cells after COVID-19. Sequence data for DNA of cultured CD4+ T cells were generated by the Oncomine TCR Beta short-read assay. TCRdb reprocessed the PCR reads via MiXCR and lists one record per CDR3 protein. Among about 3,600 distinct CDR3 sequences listed, 32% were seen once. As to treatment: approximately 9-day PBMC culture with coronavirus spike peptide pools or control peptides (ViraFEST assay). These TCRs are of unknown antigen specificity. The sequencing input was CD4+ T cells from blood, cultured in vitro. These receptors were obtained from a human donor who had recovered from COVID-19.

The rearrangement links TRBV29-1 to TRBJ1-2, with no clear D. Germline V gives CDR1 SQVTM, CDR2 ANQGSEA. V gave up 2 bases and J gave up 5 bases, with 18 bases separating them. CDR3 length equals 15 residues. The CDR3 loop reads CSVERATDSGYGYTF. In DNA form, the CDR3 reads TGCAGCGTTGAAAGGGCCACAGATTCCGGATATGGCTACACCTTC. Supplemented by reference TRBV29-1 and TRBJ1-2, the full variable domain reads SAVISQKPSRDICQRGTSLTIQCQVDSQVTMMFWYRQQPGQSLTLIATANQGSEATYESGFVIDKFPISRPNLTFSTLTVSNMSPEDSSIYLCSVERATDSGYGYTFGSGTRLTVV.

The V gene is TRBV19, the J gene TRBJ1-1, with TRBD1 as a possible D gene (6 bases). The germline V gene has CDR1 LNHDA and CDR2 SQIVND (reference sequence). CDR3 size: 16 residues. V lost 5 bases, J lost 4 bases, and 20 bases lay in between. The CDR3 here is CASSARGRGAITEAFF. CDR3 nucleotides: TGTGCCAGTAGTGCCCGGGGCCGGGGGGCGATCACTGAAGCTTTCTTT.

The rearrangement uses TRBV20-1 and TRBJ2-1, with TRBD2 identical over 11 bases. CDR3 length: 16 amino acids. The ends lost 2 bases at V and 1 base at J; junction bases unmatched: 4. Looked up from germline, CDR1 is DFQATT and CDR2 is SNEGSKA (reference sequence). CDR3 sequence reads: CSARLAGGQSYNEQFF. Written as DNA, the CDR3 is TGCAGTGCTAGACTAGCGGGGGGACAATCCTACAATGAGCAGTTCTTC.

The rearrangement uses TRBV29-1 and TRBJ1-2; tentatively, D is TRBD1 (5 bases). This CDR3 is 13 amino acids long. V shed 1 base and J shed 0 bases, with 6 bases lying between them. The germline V gene has CDR1 SQVTM and CDR2 ANQGSEA. In DNA form, the CDR3 reads TGCAGCGTTGAAGGACAGACTAACTATGGCTACACCTTC. It specifies CSVEGQTNYGYTF.

This clonotype was counted a few times. The genes are TRBV10-3 and TRBJ2-7; D ambiguous. The CDR3 runs 12 residues. Germline lookup yields CDR1 ENHRY and CDR2 SYGVKD. Trimming took off 3 bases at V and 5 bases at J, with 8 bases between the two ends. In DNA form, the CDR3 reads TGTGCCATCAGTGACATCAGTGACGAGCAGTACTTC. The encoded protein is CAISDISDEQYF.

By frequency in the sample, this clonotype is medium-sized. The rearrangement links TRBV19 to TRBJ1-5; no firm D call. V was clipped by 2 bases and J by 2 bases, with 10 bases between them. The CDR3 is made up of 15 amino acids. Looked up from germline, CDR1 is LNHDA and CDR2 is SQIVND (reference sequence). The DNA of the CDR3 is TGTGCCAGTAGTATAATGGAGGGAGGCAATCAGCCCCAGCATTTT. Translating gives CASSIMEGGNQPQHF.

A few counts support this clonotype. The V and J genes are TRBV5-5 and TRBJ1-5, with D unresolved. The CDR3 covers 12 residues. Trimming took 1 base from V and 4 from J, leaving 3 bases between them. Germline assignment: CDR1 SGHKS and CDR2 YYEKEE (reference sequence). This CDR3 reads CASSLLNQPQHF. In nucleotides, the CDR3 is TGTGCCAGCAGCTTGTTGAATCAGCCCCAGCATTTT.

This clonotype was observed a few times. The chain joins TRBV30 to TRBJ2-7, with D maybe TRBD1 (5 bases). The length of the CDR3 is 14 residues. Deletions cut 4 bases from V and 5 bases from J, with 18 bases between. Looked up from germline, CDR1 is GTSNPN and CDR2 is SVGIG (reference sequence). The CDR3, as DNA: TGTGCCTGGACGTTGGGGCAGGGTAGCAACGAGCAGTACTTC. It specifies CAWTLGQGSNEQYF.

This clonotype showed up just a few times. The genes are TRBV7-9 and TRBJ1-1, with 7 positions matching TRBD1. V shed 4 bases, J shed 0 bases, and the junction held 5 bases outside the gene matches. The CDR3 loop spans 15 amino acids. Germline V gene data show CDR1 as SEHNR and CDR2 as FQNEAQ (reference sequence). CDR3 protein: CASSSYRGLNTEAFF. The CDR3 DNA is TGTGCCAGCAGCTCATACAGGGGCCTGAACACTGAAGCTTTCTTT.

This clonotype was seen only once. V usage is TRBV4-1 and J usage is TRBJ2-7, with TRBD1 matching 9 bases. Germline assignment: CDR1 MGHRA and CDR2 YSYEKL. V trimming: 4 bases; J trimming: 7 bases; junction bases outside the gene matches: 8. The CDR3 sequence is 14 residues long. CDR3 in amino acids: CASSLMDRGGEQYF. The CDR3, as DNA: TGCGCCAGCAGCCTAATGGACAGGGGAGGGGAGCAGTACTTC.

The sample holds a few counts of this clonotype. The chain couples TRBV7-9 to TRBJ1-1; D not certain. CDR1 is SEHNR and CDR2 is FQNEAQ in the germline V gene (reference sequence). Trimming took 1 base from V and 8 from J, leaving 5 bases between them. The CDR3 is 11 amino acids. As DNA, the CDR3 is TGTGCCAGCAGCTTAGAACAAGAAGCTTTCTTT. It specifies CASSLEQEAFF.

This clonotype was observed a few times. This rearrangement joins TRBV6-1 to TRBJ2-7, with 10 nucleotides matching TRBD1. V dropped 8 bases and J dropped 1; count of bases not matched to a gene: 8. Germline V gene sequence: CDR1 MNHNS, CDR2 SASEGT. This CDR3 has 15 residues. The CDR3 sequence: CASSKGQGFSYEQYF. The CDR3 region has the DNA TGTGCCAGCTCCAAGGGACAGGGGTTTTCCTACGAGCAGTACTTC.

This clonotype is labeled medium-sized. This chain links TRBV18 with TRBJ1-2; 10 bases are shared with TRBD1. The CDR3 spans 14 residues. Trimming took 3 bases from V and 5 from J; bases not matched to a gene: 3. From germline, CDR1 is KGHSH and CDR2 LQKENI. The CDR3 protein is CASSPGTGAYGYTF. The DNA of the CDR3 is TGTGCCAGCTCACCCGGGACAGGGGCGTATGGCTACACCTTC. Complete variable domain (other parts from reference TRBV18 and TRBJ1-2): NAGVMQNPRHLVRRRGQEARLRCSPMKGHSHVYWYRQLPEEGLKFMVYLQKENIIDESGMPKERFSAEFPKEGPSILRIQQVVRGDSAAYFCASSPGTGAYGYTFGSGTRLTVV.

CDR3 sequence (DNA): TGTGCCTGGAGTGTAGCAGGGGGTGCCTCCTACGAGCAGTACTTC. Protein: CAWSVAGGASYEQYF. This sequence joins TRBV30 and TRBJ2-7, with 7 bases matching TRBD1. The CDR3 sequence is 15 residues long. Per germline, CDR1 GTSNPN and CDR2 SVGIG (reference sequence). V shed 0 bases, J shed 0 bases, and the junction held 5 bases outside the gene matches. Combining the CDR3 with reference TRBV30 and TRBJ2-7 gives the whole variable domain SQTIHQWPATLVQPVGSPLSLECTVEGTSNPNLYWYRQAAGRGLQLLFYSVGIGQISSEVPQNLSASRPQDRQFILSSKKLLLSDSGFYLCAWSVAGGASYEQYFGPGTRLTVT.

J is TRBJ2-2 and V is TRBV12-3 or TRBV12-4; no clear D gene. V dropped 6 bases and J dropped 6 bases, with 14 bases sitting between them. The CDR3 has 14 amino acids. The CDR3 loop is CASSLLLGSGELFF. CDR3 coding DNA: TGTGCCAGCAGCCTCCTCCTAGGGTCCGGGGAGCTGTTTTTT.

The chain joins TRBV14 to TRBJ1-1; D is undetermined. V was cut by 4 bases and J by 5 bases, with 11 bases left in between. Per the germline V gene, CDR1 is SGHDN and CDR2 is FVKESK. The CDR3 extends over 13 amino acids. This chain's CDR3 is CASSLSRRTEAFF. CDR3 coding DNA: TGTGCCAGCAGCCTGAGCCGGAGGACTGAAGCTTTCTTT.

This chain uses TRBV5-6 with TRBJ1-1; perhaps TRBD1 as D (5 bases). V gave up 1 base and J gave up 10 bases, with 17 bases separating them. Germline loops: CDR1 SGHDT, CDR2 YYEEEE. The CDR3 extends over 14 amino acids. CDR3 nucleotide sequence: TGTGCCAGCAGCTTGATAGACAGTATTAATGGAGCTTTCTTT. It yields the protein CASSLIDSINGAFF.

This clonotype is termed medium-sized. The chain recombines TRBV21-1 with TRBJ2-2; TRBD2 reflects the table's D call only, with no check against the DNA. TRBV21-1 is a documented pseudogene. The CDR3 is 16 amino acids. The CDR3 loop reads CASSKSLAGYTGELFF. The CDR3 DNA reads as TGTGCCAGCAGCAAATCACTAGCGGGGTACACCGGGGAGCTGTTTTTT.

The table lists this clonotype with a few counts. CDR3 in amino acids: CASSEQGFEAEAFF. The CDR3 DNA sequence: TGTGCCAGCAGTGAACAGGGGTTCGAGGCTGAAGCTTTCTTT. The genes are TRBV2 and TRBJ1-1, with TRBD1 as a possible D gene (6 bases). Germline V gene sequence: CDR1 SNHLY, CDR2 FYNNEI. V dropped 2 bases and J dropped 6 bases, with 13 bases sitting between them. This CDR3 is 14 amino acids long.

This sequence joins TRBV30 and TRBJ2-7; TRBD1 might be the D (5 bases). The germline gives CDR1 GTSNPN, CDR2 SVGIG (reference sequence). Deletions cut 4 bases from V and 2 bases from J, with 12 bases between. The CDR3 is made up of 13 amino acids. CDR3 protein: CAWNPDSAYEQYF. For the CDR3, the DNA is TGTGCCTGGAATCCCGACAGTGCCTACGAGCAGTACTTC.

This clonotype is classed as medium-sized. The chain has TRBV15 and TRBJ1-2, with D unresolved. Germline lookup yields CDR1 LNHNV and CDR2 YYDKDF (reference sequence). The CDR3 is 15 amino acids. Between the trimmed V and J ends, which lost 6 bases and 1 base, there was a span of 15 bases. CDR3 sequence (DNA): TGTGCCACCAGGAAAGATTCTGCCGGTAACTATGGCTACACCTTC. Amino acids: CATRKDSAGNYGYTF.

In its sample, this clonotype was seen a few times. The CDR3 nucleotides read TGTGCCAGCAGTTTATTCGCGGCTAGCGGGGGCCTCAAAAACATTCAGTACTTC. This translates into CASSLFAASGGLKNIQYF. The chain combines TRBV27 with TRBJ2-4; 10 bases are shared with TRBD2. With V trimmed by 1 base and J by 3 bases, 9 bases remained unmatched. The CDR3 spans 18 residues. Germline V gives CDR1 MNHEY, CDR2 SMNVEV (reference sequence).

The genes are TRBV12-3 or TRBV12-4 and TRBJ1-6; D not certain. V gave up 10 bases and J gave up 7 bases, with 14 bases separating them. CDR3 length: 13 amino acids. Written as DNA, the CDR3 is TGTGCCACCAGCCTCCTCGGGAATTCACCCCTCCACTTT. Translating gives CATSLLGNSPLHF.

Sample share makes this clonotype medium-sized. The V and J genes are TRBV2 and TRBJ1-1; TRBD1 agrees at 9 bases. The V and J ends lost 8 bases and 4 bases, in that order; junction bases with no gene match: 5. The length of the CDR3 is 13 residues. Germline CDR1 SNHLY, CDR2 FYNNEI. CDR3 protein: CASGKTGGTEAFF. In DNA form, the CDR3 reads TGTGCCAGCGGGAAGACAGGGGGCACTGAAGCTTTCTTT.